This TCR beta chain originates from a study of OX40 agonist ivuxolimab in advanced cancers. Overall study context: The dose of intravenous ivuxolimab that patients received every 2 weeks ranged from 0.01 to 10 mg/kg. Patients assigned to dose escalation were diagnosed with hepatocellular carcinoma, melanoma, renal cell or head and neck cancer.

The J segment lost 7 bases and the V segment lost 4 bases, leaving 7 bases of the junction unmatched. This CDR3 is 14 amino acids long. Germline CDR1 and CDR2: SGHTA and FQGTGA. Note on this clone: No antigen is known for it.

Produced via immunoSEQ multiplex PCR; TCRdb's table is partial and in-frame only. This table holds 95,000 to 150,000 clones, 85% to 95% found once. General study points: At 0.1 to 3.0 mg/kg, clonal expansion of CD4+ and CD8+ blood T cells had occurred by week 6. CD8+ T cells were the subset that, on average, had more expanded clones than CD4+.

The receptor's source is an adult with an advanced solid tumor such as melanoma, head and neck, liver or kidney cancer. The chain is built from TRBV7-3 and TRBJ2-1, with TRBD2 matching over 7 bases. Sample: CD4+ or CD8+ T cells sorted from blood, taken in a trial of the OX40 agonist ivuxolimab. CDR3 loop: CASSSSGESNEQFF. The CDR3 DNA reads as TGTGCCAGCAGCTCTAGCGGAGAGTCGAATGAGCAGTTCTTC.